One and the same sample provided the 14 T cell receptor beta chains below, sequenced in a study of CD8+ T cells in alopecia areata. Reverse transcribed after extraction, RNA yielded cDNA as the sequencing template. Sequencing used immunoSEQ multiplex PCR; TCRdb keeps in-frame clones, though not all of them. The data show some 200,000 clones, with about 62% seen just once and more than 5.5% held by the top ten. As for treatment: oral pan-JAK inhibitor, 5-10 mg twice daily. Sample: CD4+ T cells sorted from blood, taken at week 24, from a patient treated with tofacitinib. The receptor source for this set is a human donor with alopecia areata.

The chain uses TRBV29-1 and TRBJ1-2; TRBD1 agrees at 10 bases. Trimming removed 6 bases from V and 7 bases from J; junction bases left unmatched: 8. This CDR3 is built from 13 residues. Germline V CDR1 and CDR2: SQVTM, ANQGSEA. The CDR3 here is CSVRTGGSSGYTF. DNA for the CDR3: TGCAGCGTCCGGACAGGGGGTAGCAGTGGCTACACCTTC.

A single count supports this clone. This chain joins TRBV6-6 and TRBJ2-1; TRBD1 or TRBD2 may be the D gene (5 bases each). Germline assignment: CDR1 MNHNY and CDR2 SVGAGI (reference sequence). There are 14 residues in the CDR3. V dropped 3 bases and J dropped 6 bases, with 12 bases sitting between them. The CDR3 DNA follows: TGTGCCAGCAGTTATCGAAGGGGAGTCAATGAGCAGTTCTTC. This encodes CASSYRRGVNEQFF.

This clone was seen a handful of times. V gene TRBV4-1 combines with J gene TRBJ1-2, with D perhaps matching TRBD1 (5 bases). CDR3 length equals 18 residues. Per the germline V gene, CDR1 is MGHRA and CDR2 is YSYEKL. V lost 7 bases and J 0 bases, leaving 24 bases between the germline ends. CDR3 sequence: CASNKDIGGLTANYGYTF. The CDR3 region has the DNA TGCGCCAGCAACAAGGACATTGGAGGGTTGACGGCTAACTATGGCTACACCTTC.

The V gene is TRBV25-1, the J gene TRBJ1-6; no definite D call. Germline CDR1 MGHDK, CDR2 SYGVNS. Trimming pared 5 bases from V and 6 bases from J, leaving 14 bases between. The length of the CDR3 is 15 residues. The CDR3, as DNA: TGTGCCAGCAGTCCTCCGGGGATAGTTAATTCACCCCTCCACTTT. This codes for CASSPPGIVNSPLHF.

This clone occurred a few times. This chain connects TRBV5-1 to TRBJ1-2; D is ambiguous. This CDR3 has 12 residues. V lost 4 bases, J lost 5 bases, and 9 bases lay in between. Germline loops: CDR1 SGHRS, CDR2 YFSETQ. The CDR3 spells CASSPTTYGYTF. The DNA for the CDR3 is TGCGCCAGCAGCCCGACGACGTATGGCTACACCTTC.

This clone appeared a few times. V is TRBV6-5 and J is TRBJ2-1; 8 bases agree with TRBD1. The germline gives CDR1 MNHEY, CDR2 SVGAGI. CDR3 length equals 13 residues. The junction had 3 bases not matched to a gene; V was cut back by 5 bases and J by 6 bases. CDR3 residues: CASSQGQGNEQFF. CDR3 nucleotides: TGTGCCAGCAGTCAAGGACAGGGCAATGAGCAGTTCTTC.

The chain combines TRBV5-1 with TRBJ1-2, with D possibly TRBD1 on 5 matching bases. The V and J ends lost 0 bases and 8 bases respectively, with 14 bases between them. This CDR3 region has 14 residues. Germline V gives CDR1 SGHRS, CDR2 YFSETQ. CDR3 loop: CASSLVQEGGGYTF. CDR3 DNA sequence: TGCGCCAGCAGCTTGGTACAGGAGGGAGGCGGCTACACCTTC.

The chain employs TRBV7-8 and TRBJ2-7; no reliable D call. Trimming took off 2 bases at V and 4 bases at J, with 12 bases between the two ends. The germline CDR1 and CDR2 sequences are SGHVS and FQNEAQ. CDR3 size: 14 residues. The CDR3 DNA is TGTGCCAGCAGCTTATATGACATACAATACGAGCAGTACTTC. Protein sequence: CASSLYDIQYEQYF.

The chain employs TRBV5-4 and TRBJ2-1; 10 nucleotides agree with TRBD2. The CDR3 sequence is 15 residues long. V was pared by 2 bases and J by 6 bases, with 5 bases of the junction left unmatched. Germline V CDR1 and CDR2: SGHNT, YYREEE (reference sequence). The CDR3 nucleotides are TGTGCCAGCAGCTTTAGTCTAGCGGGAGCCAATGAGCAGTTCTTC. It encodes CASSFSLAGANEQFF.

The V gene is TRBV30, the J gene TRBJ1-1, with 9 bases aligning to TRBD1. The CDR3 contains 14 residues. The junction had 4 bases not matched to a gene; V was cut back by 2 bases and J by 3 bases. CDR1 and CDR2 (germline): GTSNPN, SVGIG (reference sequence). CDR3 bases: TGTGCCTGGAGTCTTGGGACAGGGCACACTGAAGCTTTCTTT. It encodes CAWSLGTGHTEAFF.

The genes are TRBV4-3 and TRBJ2-1; 12 nucleotides agree with TRBD2. Per germline, CDR1 LGHNA and CDR2 YSLEER. The CDR3 runs 15 residues. V shed 3 bases, J shed 12 bases, and the junction held 9 bases outside the gene matches. The chain's CDR3 is CASSQRTSGTSRQFF. For the CDR3, the DNA is TGCGCCAGCAGCCAGCGGACTAGCGGGACTAGCAGGCAGTTCTTC.

The chain joins TRBV18 to TRBJ2-5; D not certain. The germline V gene has CDR1 KGHSH and CDR2 LQKENI. Deletions cut 3 bases from V and 5 bases from J, with 10 bases between. The CDR3 is 13 residues long. The CDR3 sequence is CASSPKAQETQYF. CDR3 bases: TGTGCCAGCTCACCCAAGGCTCAGGAGACCCAGTACTTC.

Only one count was recorded for this clone. The chain is built from TRBV29-1 and TRBJ2-1; possible D gene TRBD2, 6 bases. Looked up from germline, CDR1 is SQVTM and CDR2 is ANQGSEA. The CDR3 runs to 16 residues. V was clipped by 2 bases and J by 0 bases, with 14 bases between them. CDR3 nucleotides: TGCAGCGTTGAAAAGGCGGGGAAGAGCTCCTACAATGAGCAGTTCTTC. Protein: CSVEKAGKSSYNEQFF.

This clone has more than one count but fewer than ten. The chain's CDR3 is CSVVLTTNTGELFF. In DNA form, the CDR3 reads TGCAGCGTTGTTTTGACAACGAACACCGGGGAGCTGTTTTTT. V and J are TRBV29-1 and TRBJ2-2; no reliable D call. CDR3 length: 14 residues. Germline CDR1 SQVTM, CDR2 ANQGSEA. The V gene lost 4 bases and the J gene lost 0 bases, with 9 bases spanning the gap.